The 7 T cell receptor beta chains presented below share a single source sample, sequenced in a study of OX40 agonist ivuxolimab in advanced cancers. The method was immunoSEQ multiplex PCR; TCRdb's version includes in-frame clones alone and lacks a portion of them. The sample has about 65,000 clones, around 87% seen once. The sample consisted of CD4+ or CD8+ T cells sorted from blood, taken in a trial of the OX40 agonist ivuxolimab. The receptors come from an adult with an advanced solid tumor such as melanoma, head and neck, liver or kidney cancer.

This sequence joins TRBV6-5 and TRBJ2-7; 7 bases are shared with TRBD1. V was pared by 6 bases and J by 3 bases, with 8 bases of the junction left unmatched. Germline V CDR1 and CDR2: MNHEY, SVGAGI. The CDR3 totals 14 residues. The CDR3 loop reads CASRIDRVRYEQYF. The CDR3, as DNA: TGTGCCAGCAGGATTGACAGGGTACGCTACGAGCAGTACTTC.

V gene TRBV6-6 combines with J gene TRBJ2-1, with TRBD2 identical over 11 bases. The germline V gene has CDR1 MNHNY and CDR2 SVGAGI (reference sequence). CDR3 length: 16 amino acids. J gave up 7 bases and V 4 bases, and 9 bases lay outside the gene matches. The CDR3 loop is CASSSLGVAGGNEQFF. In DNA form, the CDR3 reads TGTGCCAGCAGTTCCCTAGGAGTAGCGGGGGGGAATGAGCAGTTCTTC.

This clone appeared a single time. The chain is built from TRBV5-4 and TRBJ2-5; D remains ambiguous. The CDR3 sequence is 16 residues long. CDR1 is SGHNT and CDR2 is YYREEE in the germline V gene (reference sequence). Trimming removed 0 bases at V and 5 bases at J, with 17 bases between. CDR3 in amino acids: CASSLAVGLNGETQYF. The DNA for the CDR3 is TGTGCCAGCAGCTTGGCCGTCGGGCTCAATGGGGAGACCCAGTACTTC.

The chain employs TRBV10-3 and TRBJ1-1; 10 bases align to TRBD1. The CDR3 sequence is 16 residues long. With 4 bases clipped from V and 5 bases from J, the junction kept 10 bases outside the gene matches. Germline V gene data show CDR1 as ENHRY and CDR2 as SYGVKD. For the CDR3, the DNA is TGTGCCATCAGTGCAAGGGACAGGGGAGTAGGGACTGAAGCTTTCTTT. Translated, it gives CAISARDRGVGTEAFF.

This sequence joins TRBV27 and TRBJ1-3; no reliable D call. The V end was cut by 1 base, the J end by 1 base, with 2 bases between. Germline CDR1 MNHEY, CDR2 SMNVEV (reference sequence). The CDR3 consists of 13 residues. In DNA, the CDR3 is TGTGCCAGCAGTTTATATTCTGGAAACACCATATATTTT. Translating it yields CASSLYSGNTIYF.

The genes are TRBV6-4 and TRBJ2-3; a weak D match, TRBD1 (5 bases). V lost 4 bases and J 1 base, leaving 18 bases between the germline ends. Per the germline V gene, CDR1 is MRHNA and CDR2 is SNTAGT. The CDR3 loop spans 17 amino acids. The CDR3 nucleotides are TGTGCCAGCAGTGCCTCCGGCAGGGCTGGCGGCACAGATACGCAGTATTTT. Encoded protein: CASSASGRAGGTDTQYF.

CDR3: CASATGQQKETQYF. The CDR3 DNA reads TGCGCCAGTGCTACCGGACAACAAAAAGAGACCCAGTACTTC. The V call is TRBV10-1, the J call TRBJ2-5; TRBD1 might be the D (5 bases). Germline V CDR1 and CDR2: WNHNN, SYGVQD (reference sequence). The CDR3 contains 14 residues. Trimming stripped 9 bases from V and 3 bases from J, with 17 bases between.